This entry features one TCR beta chain sequence. This sample stems from a study of sequential checkpoint blockade in melanoma. Study summary: Patients were randomized 1:1 to nivolumab-then-ipilimumab or ipilimumab-then-nivolumab first-line. Maintenance nivolumab came after either treatment sequence.

The CDR3 is made up of 14 amino acids. Germline V gene data show CDR1 as SGHVS and CDR2 as FNYEAQ. Trimming removed 4 bases from V and 13 bases from J; junction bases left unmatched: 7. Indicated treatment: randomized to nivolumab then ipilimumab (arm A) or the reverse (arm B). None of the patients previously received DNA-damaging chemotherapy. From thawed PBMCs, live CD3+CD8+ cells negative for CD19 and CD56 were sorted. The data were produced by immunoSEQ multiplex PCR, yet TCRdb's version contains in-frame clones alone and is incomplete. The sample includes 21,000 or so clones, roughly 80% of them seen just once.

V gene TRBV7-6 combines with J gene TRBJ1-6; TRBD1 matches at 10 bases. This clonotype originated in a human donor with melanoma. Sequenced material: CD8+ T cells sorted from blood (inferred from file names), taken from a patient given nivolumab and ipilimumab in sequence. The CDR3 loop is CASSSWTGGGPLHF. CDR3 in DNA: TGTGCCAGCAGCTCATGGACAGGGGGTGGGCCCCTCCACTTT. Full variable domain (missing parts from reference TRBV7-6 and TRBJ1-6): GAGVSQSPRYKVTKRGQDVALRCDPISGHVSLYWYRQALGQGPEFLTYFNYEAQQDKSGLPNDRFSAERPEGSISTLTIQRTEQRDSAMYRCASSSWTGGGPLHFGNGTRLTVT.